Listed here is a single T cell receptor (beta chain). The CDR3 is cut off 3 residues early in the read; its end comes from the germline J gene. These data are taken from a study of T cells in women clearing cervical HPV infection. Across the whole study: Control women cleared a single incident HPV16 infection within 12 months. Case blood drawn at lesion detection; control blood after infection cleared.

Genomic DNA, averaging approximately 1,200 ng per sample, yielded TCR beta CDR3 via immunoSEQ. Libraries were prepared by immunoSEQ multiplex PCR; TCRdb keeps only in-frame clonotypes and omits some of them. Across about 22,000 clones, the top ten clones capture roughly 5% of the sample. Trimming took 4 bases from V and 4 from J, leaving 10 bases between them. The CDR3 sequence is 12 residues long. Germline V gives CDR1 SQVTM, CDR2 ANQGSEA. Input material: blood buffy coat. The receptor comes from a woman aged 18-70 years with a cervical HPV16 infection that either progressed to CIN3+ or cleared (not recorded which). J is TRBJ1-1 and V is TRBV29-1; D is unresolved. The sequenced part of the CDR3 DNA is TGCAGCGTTGTAGATGGGCTCACTGAA. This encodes CSVVDGLTE. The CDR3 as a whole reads CSVVDGLTEAFF.